The source of this TCR beta chain is a study of T cell repertoires in cytomegalovirus infection. This clonotype was counted many times. V lost 5 bases to trimming and J lost 11 bases; unmatched junction nucleotides: 9. The V gene's germline CDR1 is KGHDR and CDR2 SFDVKD. This CDR3 comprises 13 residues. Via MiXCR, TCRdb re-called the reads, giving one row per CDR3 protein. This table holds around 170,000 distinct CDR3 sequences, 14% found once. The specimen was PBMCs. This sequence was found in a human donor in good health (CMV status not recorded). Some clones in this sample may be carry-over from other donors' samples. The chain recombines TRBV24-1 with TRBJ1-1; 8 nucleotides align to TRBD1. The CDR3 loop reads CATSATGDGRAFF. CDR3 bases: TGTGCCACCAGTGCGACAGGGGACGGGAGGGCTTTCTTT.